This TCR beta chain was sequenced during a study of blood T cell repertoires in COVID-19. Study-wide context: Some COVID-19 samples were acute and others convalescent; all came from the United States, Italy and Spain. Nucleic acid was either cDNA or gDNA, and it came from T cells, B-cell-depleted T cells, or PBMCs.

Enrollment of patients from Seattle took place during active infection, with longitudinal follow-up. In the study's own analysis: Amplification with reference gene primers provided the estimates of nucleated cell counts. TCRdb's copy holds only in-frame clones and misses some; the assay was immunoSEQ multiplex PCR. The V and J calls and clone size are taken from that table; D and trimming were inferred from the DNA. Of 200,000 to 250,000 clones listed, 83% are singletons. From germline, CDR1 is MNHEY and CDR2 SVGEGT. Trimming cost V 5 bases and J 1 base, with 15 bases left between them. CDR3 length: 15 residues.

Sequenced input: peripheral blood. The clonotype comes from a woman younger than 45 with COVID-19, enrolled during active disease. This chain uses TRBV6-2 or TRBV6-3 with TRBJ2-7; maybe TRBD1 (6 bases). The CDR3 protein is CASSTLRGSSYEQYF. CDR3 DNA: TGTGCCAGCAGTACCCTGAGGGGGAGTTCCTACGAGCAGTACTTC.